Listed here are 20 T cell receptor beta chains from one sample, sequenced in a study of cytomegalovirus exposure and HLA in healthy donors. The PCR used 60 Vbeta and 13 Jbeta primers. Method: immunoSEQ multiplex PCR; TCRdb's copy keeps in-frame clones and lacks some. The data contain 150,000 to 200,000 clones, more than 70% of them singletons. The sequenced sample consisted of PBMCs. The origin of the receptors is a girl aged 5 to 17 in good health and CMV-seronegative.

The chain recombines TRBV5-1 with TRBJ1-6; D is undetermined. Germline lookup yields CDR1 SGHRS and CDR2 YFSETQ. Trimming removed 4 bases at V and 10 bases at J, with 18 bases between. This CDR3 has 15 amino acids. Here the CDR3 reads CASSATLDPRSPLHF. In nucleotides, the CDR3 is TGCGCCAGCAGCGCCACCCTCGATCCGAGGTCACCCCTCCACTTT. Full variable domain (remainder filled in from reference TRBV5-1 and TRBJ1-6): KAGVTQTPRYLIKTRGQQVTLSCSPISGHRSVSWYQQTPGQGLQFLFEYFSETQRNKGNFPGRFSGRQFSNSRSEMNVSTLELGDSALYLCASSATLDPRSPLHFGNGTRLTVT.

The chain employs TRBV5-1 and TRBJ2-5; TRBD1 aligns across 9 bases. Germline V lookup: CDR1 SGHRS, CDR2 YFSETQ. Trimming cost V 0 bases and J 5 bases; bases outside gene matches: 5. CDR3 length: 15 residues. The CDR3 DNA reads TGCGCCAGCAGCTTGGGTACCGACAGGGGGGAGACCCAGTACTTC. It yields the protein CASSLGTDRGETQYF. Together with reference TRBV5-1 and TRBJ2-5, the CDR3 gives the full variable domain: KAGVTQTPRYLIKTRGQQVTLSCSPISGHRSVSWYQQTPGQGLQFLFEYFSETQRNKGNFPGRFSGRQFSNSRSEMNVSTLELGDSALYLCASSLGTDRGETQYFGPGTRLLVL.

The J gene is TRBJ2-3, the V gene TRBV5-4, with D perhaps matching TRBD2 (6 bases). V was trimmed by 2 bases and J by 10 bases, leaving 17 bases between them. Germline CDR1 and CDR2: SGHNT and YYREEE (reference sequence). The CDR3 length is 14 residues. DNA for the CDR3: TGTGCCAGCAGCTTTTATGGGGGGACTCATCCGCAGTATTTT. It codes for CASSFYGGTHPQYF.

The CDR3 here is CSVEGASRANYGYTF. The CDR3, as DNA: TGCAGCGTTGAGGGGGCCAGCAGAGCTAACTATGGCTACACCTTC. The rearrangement joins TRBV29-1 to TRBJ1-2, with D perhaps TRBD1 (6 bases). The CDR3 spans 15 residues. Deletions cut 3 bases from V and 0 bases from J, with 14 bases between. Per the germline V gene, CDR1 is SQVTM and CDR2 is ANQGSEA.

The genes are TRBV5-1 and TRBJ2-3, with TRBD2 matching over 7 bases. V lost 3 bases to trimming and J lost 1 base; unmatched junction nucleotides: 8. This CDR3 has 16 residues. Germline V gene data show CDR1 as SGHRS and CDR2 as YFSETQ. The chain's CDR3 is CASSSGGNSGTDTQYF. CDR3 bases: TGCGCCAGCAGCTCGGGGGGTAATAGCGGCACAGATACGCAGTATTTT.

The chain joins TRBV5-6 to TRBJ1-6, with D maybe TRBD1 (6 bases). Germline CDR1 SGHDT, CDR2 YYEEEE. Trimming shortened V by 0 bases and J by 6 bases, and 13 bases separated the two germline ends. This CDR3 has 16 amino acids. CDR3 region: CASSLELAGANSPLHF. The CDR3 region has the DNA TGTGCCAGCAGCTTGGAACTGGCAGGGGCTAATTCACCCCTCCACTTT.

The sample holds one count of this clone. This chain connects TRBV5-3 to TRBJ1-1; weak D call: TRBD1 (5 bases). TRBV5-3 is marked as an open reading frame, function uncertain. This CDR3 contains 17 residues. V gave up 6 bases and J gave up 1 base, with 22 bases separating them. The CDR3 loop is CARIKHPGGVWNTEAFF. The CDR3 nucleotides are TGTGCCAGAATTAAGCACCCGGGGGGGGTATGGAACACTGAAGCTTTCTTT.

The V gene is TRBV6-4, the J gene TRBJ2-3; D is possibly TRBD2 (5 bases). The CDR3 is made up of 12 amino acids. From germline, CDR1 is MRHNA and CDR2 SNTAGT. With 2 bases removed from V and 7 bases from J, the gap between germline ends came to 7 bases. This chain's CDR3 is CASSDEGYTQYF. In nucleotides, the CDR3 is TGTGCCAGCAGTGACGAGGGATATACGCAGTATTTT.

The V gene is TRBV19, the J gene TRBJ2-1, with unresolved D. V was clipped by 1 base and J by 5 bases, with 3 bases between them. The CDR3 spans 12 residues. Germline V CDR1 and CDR2: LNHDA, SQIVND (reference sequence). The CDR3 region is CASSIANNEQFF. As DNA, the CDR3 is TGTGCCAGTAGTATAGCCAACAATGAGCAGTTCTTC.

This clone was picked up one time. The V and J genes are TRBV5-6 and TRBJ2-2; D may be TRBD1 (5 bases). The germline V gene encodes CDR1 SGHDT and CDR2 YYEEEE. Trimming took 5 bases from V and 4 from J, leaving 12 bases between them. This CDR3 spans 14 amino acids. CDR3 sequence: CASRGQGSTGELFF. The CDR3, as DNA: TGTGCCAGCAGGGGGCAGGGATCCACCGGGGAGCTGTTTTTT.

The V and J genes are TRBV28 and TRBJ1-2; D possibly corresponds to TRBD1 (6 bases). Germline V gene sequence: CDR1 MDHEN, CDR2 SYDVKM. The CDR3 runs 12 residues. Written as DNA, the CDR3 is TGTGCTTCGCAGGGGCGGAACTATGGCTACACCTTC. Its translation is CASQGRNYGYTF.

The chain combines TRBV25-1 with TRBJ2-7; 9 nucleotides match TRBD2. Germline CDR1 reads MGHDK; CDR2 reads SYGVNS. V gave up 5 bases and J gave up 2 bases; unmatched junction bases: 7. The CDR3 has 15 amino acids. CDR3 bases: TGTGCCAGCAGTATTGGAGCGGGGGGCACCTACGAGCAGTACTTC. Protein: CASSIGAGGTYEQYF.

This chain joins TRBV7-6 and TRBJ1-1, with D perhaps matching TRBD1 (5 bases). This CDR3 spans 14 amino acids. Germline V CDR1 and CDR2: SGHVS, FNYEAQ. V was clipped by 5 bases and J by 6 bases, with 16 bases between them. The CDR3 here is CASSPPTGTPEAFF. In DNA, the CDR3 is TGTGCCAGCAGCCCCCCCACAGGCACCCCTGAAGCTTTCTTT.

V usage is TRBV4-2 and J usage is TRBJ1-1, with 7 bases lining up with TRBD1. The CDR3 contains 17 residues. Germline V gives CDR1 LGHNA, CDR2 YNFKEQ. Unmatched junction bases numbered 16, after V lost 3 bases and J lost 6 bases. The CDR3 region has the DNA TGTGCCAGCAGCCAGCCACGACAGGGATTGAAAGGGGCTGAAGCTTTCTTT. Encoded protein: CASSQPRQGLKGAEAFF.

The chain links TRBV15 to TRBJ2-1, with 11 bases lining up with TRBD2. The V segment lost 4 bases and the J segment 0 bases; nucleotides outside the gene matches: 8. The CDR3 runs to 18 residues. Germline V gene data show CDR1 as LNHNV and CDR2 as YYDKDF (reference sequence). The CDR3 DNA reads TGTGCCACCAGCAAGGGACTAGCGGAGACAAGCTCCTACAATGAGCAGTTCTTC. Its protein product is CATSKGLAETSSYNEQFF.

Concerning this clone: Because the CDR3's place on the DNA is in doubt, the DNA is left out and the CDR3 is given as listed by TCRdb. The chain links TRBV29-1 to TRBJ1-2. The CDR3 contains 15 residues when both ends are counted. CDR1 is SQVTM, CDR2 ANQGSEA, per germline. The CDR3 is CSVEDGGLFGEGYTF.

This clone was found once. The chain carries TRBV12-5 and TRBJ2-2; a possible D gene is TRBD2 (6 bases). The CDR3 consists of 14 residues. Trimming removed 0 bases at V and 7 bases at J, with 9 bases between. Germline-derived CDR1 and CDR2 are LGHNT and FRNRAP. Here the CDR3 reads CASGLVVGGGELFF. CDR3 bases: TGTGCTAGTGGTTTGGTAGTCGGGGGCGGGGAGCTGTTTTTT.

The chain carries TRBV7-9 and TRBJ1-5; 8 bases match TRBD1. The CDR3 loop spans 14 amino acids. The V gene end was trimmed by 4 bases and the J gene end by 10 bases; junction bases not matched to a gene: 9. Germline-derived CDR1 and CDR2 are SEHNR and FQNEAQ (reference sequence). In DNA, the CDR3 is TGTGCCAGCAGCTGGGGACAGGCGGCTAGCCCCCAGCATTTT. Residues: CASSWGQAASPQHF.

The chain employs TRBV9 and TRBJ2-5; 8 nucleotides align to TRBD1. V lost 0 bases and J lost 5; bases outside the gene matches: 6. This CDR3 is 15 amino acids long. Germline V gene sequence: CDR1 SGDLS, CDR2 YYNGEE. This CDR3 reads CASSVDQTGVETQYF. DNA for the CDR3: TGTGCCAGCAGCGTAGACCAGACAGGGGTCGAGACCCAGTACTTC.

The chain has TRBV27 and TRBJ1-2; tentatively, D is TRBD1 (6 bases). Germline V lookup: CDR1 MNHEY, CDR2 SMNVEV (reference sequence). The CDR3 extends over 12 amino acids. Trimming stripped 5 bases from V and 4 bases from J, with 8 bases between. The CDR3 reads CASSPTGYGYTF. CDR3 DNA sequence: TGTGCCAGCAGTCCGACAGGCTATGGCTACACCTTC.